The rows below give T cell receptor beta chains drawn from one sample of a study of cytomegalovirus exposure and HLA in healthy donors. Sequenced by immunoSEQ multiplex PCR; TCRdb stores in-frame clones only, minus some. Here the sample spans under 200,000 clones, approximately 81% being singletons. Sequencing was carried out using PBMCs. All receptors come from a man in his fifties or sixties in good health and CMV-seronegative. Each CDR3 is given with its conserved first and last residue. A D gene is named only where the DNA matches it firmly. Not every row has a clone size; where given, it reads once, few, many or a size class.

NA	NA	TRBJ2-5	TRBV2	CASSETGYRNKGKTQYF	TGTGCCAGCAGTGAAACTGGATACAGGAACAAGGGAAAGACCCAGTACTTC
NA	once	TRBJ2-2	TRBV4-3	CASSPGLGANTGELFF	TGCGCCAGCAGCCCCGGACTCGGCGCGAACACCGGGGAGCTGTTTTTT
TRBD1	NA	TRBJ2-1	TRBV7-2	CASSLAETGGVRYNEQFF	TGTGCCAGCAGCTTAGCTGAGACAGGGGGCGTCCGTTACAATGAGCAGTTCTTC
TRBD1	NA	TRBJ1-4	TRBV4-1	CASSQGDRGEEKLFF	TGCGCCAGCAGCCAAGGGGACAGGGGCGAAGAAAAACTGTTTTTT
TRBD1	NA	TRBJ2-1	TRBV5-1	CASSSGTGASNEQFF	TGCGCCAGCAGCTCGGGGACAGGGGCGTCCAATGAGCAGTTCTTC
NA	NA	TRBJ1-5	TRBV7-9	CSSSLDTVNQPQHF	TGTTCCAGCAGCTTAGATACGGTAAATCAGCCCCAGCATTTT
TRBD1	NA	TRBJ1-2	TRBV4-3	CASSPGQGPNYGYTF	TGCGCCAGCAGCCCGGGACAGGGGCCTAACTATGGCTACACCTTC
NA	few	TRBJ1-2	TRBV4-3	CASSQEQGNYGYTF	TGCGCCAGCAGCCAAGAGCAGGGTAACTATGGCTACACCTTC
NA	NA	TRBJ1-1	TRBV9	CASSVGEREAFF	TGTGCCAGCAGCGTAGGCGAGCGTGAAGCTTTCTTT
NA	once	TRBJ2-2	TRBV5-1	CASSPGHPLNTGELFF	TGCGCCAGCAGCCCGGGACATCCCTTGAACACCGGGGAGCTGTTTTTT
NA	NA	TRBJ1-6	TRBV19	CASRTQVPLNSPLHF	TGTGCCAGTAGAACACAGGTCCCCTTGAATTCACCCCTCCACTTT
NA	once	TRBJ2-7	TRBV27	CASSCRQVSYEQYF	TGTGCCAGCAGTTGCCGACAGGTGTCCTACGAGCAGTACTTC
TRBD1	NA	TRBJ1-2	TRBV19	CASITQGASGEGYTF	TGTGCCAGTATTACCCAGGGGGCCTCTGGGGAAGGCTACACCTTC
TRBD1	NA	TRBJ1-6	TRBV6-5	CASSSDRDSPLHF	TGTGCCAGCAGTTCCGACAGGGACTCACCCCTCCACTTT
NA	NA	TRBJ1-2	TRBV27	CASSAPPGTRTYGYTF	TGTGCCAGCAGTGCTCCGCCCGGGACACGGACCTATGGCTACACCTTC
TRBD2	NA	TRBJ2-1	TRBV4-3	CASSQARDYGNEQFF	TGCGCCAGCAGCCAAGCCCGGGACTACGGAAATGAGCAGTTCTTC
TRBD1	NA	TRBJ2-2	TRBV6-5	CASSYPGTGGTGELFF	TGTGCCAGCAGTTACCCCGGGACAGGGGGCACCGGGGAGCTGTTTTTT